These 6 T cell receptor beta chains were sequenced from one sample in a study of OX40 agonist ivuxolimab in advanced cancers. TCRdb's table, derived via immunoSEQ multiplex PCR, lists solely in-frame clones and lacks some. The data show 60,000 to 90,000 clones, more than 70% seen once. Material: CD4+ or CD8+ T cells sorted from blood, obtained in a trial of the OX40 agonist ivuxolimab. The receptor source for this set is an adult with an advanced solid tumor such as melanoma, head and neck, liver or kidney cancer.

The chain joins TRBV18 to TRBJ1-5, with TRBD1 as a possible D gene (6 bases). The CDR3 totals 17 residues. Trimming stripped 3 bases from V and 0 bases from J, with 15 bases between. From germline, CDR1 is KGHSH and CDR2 LQKENI. CDR3 residues: CASSPEPPGVSNQPQHF. The CDR3 nucleotides are TGTGCCAGCTCACCCGAACCTCCAGGGGTTAGCAATCAGCCCCAGCATTTT. The complete variable domain, with remaining parts taken from reference TRBV18 and TRBJ1-5, reads NAGVMQNPRHLVRRRGQEARLRCSPMKGHSHVYWYRQLPEEGLKFMVYLQKENIIDESGMPKERFSAEFPKEGPSILRIQQVVRGDSAAYFCASSPEPPGVSNQPQHFGDGTRLSIL.

This clone was detected only a few times. The rearrangement joins TRBV4-3 to TRBJ2-7, with D uncertain. The V end lost 0 bases, the J end lost 3 bases, and 12 bases lay between the germline ends. The CDR3 loop spans 15 amino acids. From germline, CDR1 is LGHNA and CDR2 YSLEER. Written as DNA, the CDR3 is TGCGCCAGCAGCCAAGAGTCCAACGGTCGCTACGAGCAGTACTTC. Protein product: CASSQESNGRYEQYF.

V and J are TRBV9 and TRBJ2-5; the D gene is possibly TRBD2 (6 bases). The CDR3 runs 13 residues. The germline V gene has CDR1 SGDLS and CDR2 YYNGEE. Trimming pared 2 bases from V and 7 bases from J, leaving 12 bases between. The CDR3 protein is CASSVAGIGTQYF. The CDR3 nucleotides read TGTGCCAGCAGCGTGGCGGGGATTGGGACCCAGTACTTC.

V is TRBV7-9 and J is TRBJ2-5; TRBD2 is a possible D gene (5 bases). Germline CDR1 reads SEHNR; CDR2 reads FQNEAQ (reference sequence). V lost 1 base and J 0 bases, leaving 9 bases between the germline ends. There are 15 residues in the CDR3. The CDR3 nucleotides are TGTGCCAGCAGCTTAGATCGCGGGTACCAAGAGACCCAGTACTTC. This gives the protein CASSLDRGYQETQYF.

This clone has a single count. The chain employs TRBV19 and TRBJ2-3, with D possibly matching TRBD1 (5 bases). This CDR3 has 13 residues. The V end was cut by 3 bases, the J end by 5 bases, with 9 bases between. The germline CDR1 and CDR2 sequences are LNHDA and SQIVND (reference sequence). CDR3 in DNA: TGTGCCAGTAGTATCCAGGGAATAGATACGCAGTATTTT. Protein: CASSIQGIDTQYF.

This clone was seen just once. The chain joins TRBV5-1 to TRBJ1-1; 10 nucleotides agree with TRBD1. The CDR3 contains 16 residues. Germline CDR1 is SGHRS and CDR2 is YFSETQ. V was pared by 4 bases and J by 0 bases, with 6 bases of the junction left unmatched. The CDR3 DNA sequence: TGCGCCAGCAGCGCGCGACAGGGGGCGGTGAACACTGAAGCTTTCTTT. Its translation: CASSARQGAVNTEAFF.